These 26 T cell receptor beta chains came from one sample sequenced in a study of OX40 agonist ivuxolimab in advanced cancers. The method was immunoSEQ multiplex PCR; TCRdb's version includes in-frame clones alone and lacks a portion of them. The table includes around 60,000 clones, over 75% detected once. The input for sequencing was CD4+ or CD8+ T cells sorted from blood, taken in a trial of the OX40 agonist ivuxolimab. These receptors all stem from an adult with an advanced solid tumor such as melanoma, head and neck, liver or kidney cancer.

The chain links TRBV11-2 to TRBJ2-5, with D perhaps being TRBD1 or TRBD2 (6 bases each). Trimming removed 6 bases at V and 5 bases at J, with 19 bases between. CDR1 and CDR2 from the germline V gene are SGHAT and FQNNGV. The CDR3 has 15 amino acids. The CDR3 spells CASRSGRTGRETQYF. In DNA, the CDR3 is TGTGCCAGCAGGAGCGGGCGAACAGGGAGGGAGACCCAGTACTTC.

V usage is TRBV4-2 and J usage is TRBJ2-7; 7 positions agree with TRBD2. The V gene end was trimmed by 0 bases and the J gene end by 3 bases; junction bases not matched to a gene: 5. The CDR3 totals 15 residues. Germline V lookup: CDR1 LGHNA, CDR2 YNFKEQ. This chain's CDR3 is CASSQETSVNYEQYF. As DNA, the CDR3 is TGTGCCAGCAGCCAAGAAACTAGCGTAAACTACGAGCAGTACTTC.

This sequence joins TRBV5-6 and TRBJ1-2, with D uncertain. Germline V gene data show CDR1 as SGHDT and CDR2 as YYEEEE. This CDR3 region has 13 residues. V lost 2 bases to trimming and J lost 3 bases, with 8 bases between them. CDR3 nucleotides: TGTGCCAGCAGCTTCCCGGGTGACTATGGCTACACCTTC. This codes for CASSFPGDYGYTF.

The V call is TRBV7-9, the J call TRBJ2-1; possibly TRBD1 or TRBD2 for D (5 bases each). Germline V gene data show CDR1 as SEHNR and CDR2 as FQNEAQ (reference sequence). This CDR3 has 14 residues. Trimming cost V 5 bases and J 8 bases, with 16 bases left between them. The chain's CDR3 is CASSPRTSRDEQFF. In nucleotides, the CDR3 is TGTGCCAGCAGCCCCCGGACTTCCAGGGATGAGCAGTTCTTC.

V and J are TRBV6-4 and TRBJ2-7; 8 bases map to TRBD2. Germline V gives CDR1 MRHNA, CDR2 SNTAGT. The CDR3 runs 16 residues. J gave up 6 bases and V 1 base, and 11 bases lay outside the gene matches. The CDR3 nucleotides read TGTGCCAGCAGTGACTTGTCGGGAGGGTCCGGGCGCGAGCAGTACTTC. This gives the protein CASSDLSGGSGREQYF.

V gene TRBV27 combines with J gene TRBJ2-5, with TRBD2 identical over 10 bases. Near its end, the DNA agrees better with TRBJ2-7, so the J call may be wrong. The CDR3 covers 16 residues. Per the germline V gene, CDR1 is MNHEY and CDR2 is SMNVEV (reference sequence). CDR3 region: CASSLSGASGSYEQYF. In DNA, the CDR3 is TGTGCCAGCAGTTTATCTGGGGCTAGCGGGAGCTACGAGCAGTACTTC.

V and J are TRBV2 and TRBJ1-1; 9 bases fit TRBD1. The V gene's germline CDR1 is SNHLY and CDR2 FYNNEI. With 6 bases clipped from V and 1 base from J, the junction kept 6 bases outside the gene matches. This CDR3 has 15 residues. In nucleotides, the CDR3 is TGTGCCAGCAGGAGGGGACAGGGTGCGAACACTGAAGCTTTCTTT. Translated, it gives CASRRGQGANTEAFF.

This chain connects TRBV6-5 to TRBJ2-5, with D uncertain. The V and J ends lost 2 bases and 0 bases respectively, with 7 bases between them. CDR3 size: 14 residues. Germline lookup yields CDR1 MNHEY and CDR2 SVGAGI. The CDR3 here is CASSYLQDQETQYF. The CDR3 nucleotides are TGTGCCAGCAGTTACCTGCAAGACCAAGAGACCCAGTACTTC.

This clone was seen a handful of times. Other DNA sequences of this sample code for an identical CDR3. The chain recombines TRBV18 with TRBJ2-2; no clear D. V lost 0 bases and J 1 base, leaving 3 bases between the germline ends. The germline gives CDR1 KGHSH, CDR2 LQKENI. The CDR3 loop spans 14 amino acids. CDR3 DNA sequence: TGTGCCAGCTCACCACCCGTGAACACCGGGGAGCTGTTTTTT. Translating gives CASSPPVNTGELFF.

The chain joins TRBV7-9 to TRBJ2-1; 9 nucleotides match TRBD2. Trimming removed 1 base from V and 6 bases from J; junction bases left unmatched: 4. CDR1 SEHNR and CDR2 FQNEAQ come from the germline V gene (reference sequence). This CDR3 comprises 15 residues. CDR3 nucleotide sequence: TGTGCCAGCAGCTTAGGAGCGGGGGGTCGCAATGAGCAGTTCTTC. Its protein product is CASSLGAGGRNEQFF.

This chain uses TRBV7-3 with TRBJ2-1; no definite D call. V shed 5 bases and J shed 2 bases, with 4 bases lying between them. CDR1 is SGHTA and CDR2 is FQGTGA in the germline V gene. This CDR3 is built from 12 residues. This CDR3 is CASSTTYNEQFF. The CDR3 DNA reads TGTGCCAGCAGCACCACCTACAATGAGCAGTTCTTC.

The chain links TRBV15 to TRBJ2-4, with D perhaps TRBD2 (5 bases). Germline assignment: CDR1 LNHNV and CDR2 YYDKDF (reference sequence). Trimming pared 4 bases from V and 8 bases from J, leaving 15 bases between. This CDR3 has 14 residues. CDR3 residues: CATSIGVEKDIQYF. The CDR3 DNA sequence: TGTGCCACCAGCATCGGGGTTGAGAAGGACATTCAGTACTTC.

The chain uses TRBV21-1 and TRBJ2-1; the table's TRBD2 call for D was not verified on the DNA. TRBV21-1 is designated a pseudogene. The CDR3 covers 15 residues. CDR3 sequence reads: CASKLSSGRGNEQFF. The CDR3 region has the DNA TGTGCCAGCAAGTTAAGCAGCGGGAGAGGGAATGAGCAGTTCTTC.

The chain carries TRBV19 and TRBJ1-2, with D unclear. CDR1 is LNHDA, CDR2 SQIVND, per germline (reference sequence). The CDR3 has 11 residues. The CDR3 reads CATGDNYGYTF. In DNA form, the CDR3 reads TGTGCTACCGGGGATAACTATGGCTACACCTTC.

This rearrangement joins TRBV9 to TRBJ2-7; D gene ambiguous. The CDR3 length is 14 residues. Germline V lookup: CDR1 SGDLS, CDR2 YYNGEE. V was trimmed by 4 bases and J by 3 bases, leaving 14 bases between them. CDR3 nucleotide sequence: TGTGCCAGCAGCCCCAGGTGGCAACACTACGAGCAGTACTTC. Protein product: CASSPRWQHYEQYF.

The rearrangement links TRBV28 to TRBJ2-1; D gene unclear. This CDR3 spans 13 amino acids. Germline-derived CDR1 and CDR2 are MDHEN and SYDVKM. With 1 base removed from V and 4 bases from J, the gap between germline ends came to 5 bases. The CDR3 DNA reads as TGTGCCAGCAGTTTATATCGGTACAATGAGCAGTTCTTC. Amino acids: CASSLYRYNEQFF.

The CDR3 spells CASSPPWRSEFHEQYF. CDR3 coding DNA: TGTGCCAGCAGCCCCCCCTGGAGGTCAGAGTTCCACGAGCAGTACTTC. The chain employs TRBV7-2 and TRBJ2-7; perhaps TRBD2 as D (5 bases). This CDR3 is built from 16 residues. Germline V gene lookup returns CDR1 SGHTA and CDR2 FQGNSA. V was cut by 5 bases and J by 5 bases, with 22 bases left in between.

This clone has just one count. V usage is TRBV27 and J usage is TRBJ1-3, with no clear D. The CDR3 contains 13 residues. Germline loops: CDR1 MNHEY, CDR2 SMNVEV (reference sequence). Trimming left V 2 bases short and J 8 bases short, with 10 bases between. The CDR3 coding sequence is TGTGCCAGCAGTTTAAACCCCGGGCACACCATATATTTT. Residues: CASSLNPGHTIYF.

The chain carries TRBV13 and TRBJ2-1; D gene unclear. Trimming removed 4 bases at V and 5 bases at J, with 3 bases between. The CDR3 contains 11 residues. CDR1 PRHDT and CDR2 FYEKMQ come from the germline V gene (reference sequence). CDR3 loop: CASSYNNEQFF. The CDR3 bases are TGTGCCAGCAGCTATAACAATGAGCAGTTCTTC.

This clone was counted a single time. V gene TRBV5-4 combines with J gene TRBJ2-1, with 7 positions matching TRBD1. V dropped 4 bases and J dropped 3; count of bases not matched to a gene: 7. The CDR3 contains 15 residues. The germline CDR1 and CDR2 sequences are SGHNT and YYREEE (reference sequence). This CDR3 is CASSQGQSNYNEQFF. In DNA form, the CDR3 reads TGTGCCAGCAGCCAGGGACAGAGCAACTACAATGAGCAGTTCTTC.

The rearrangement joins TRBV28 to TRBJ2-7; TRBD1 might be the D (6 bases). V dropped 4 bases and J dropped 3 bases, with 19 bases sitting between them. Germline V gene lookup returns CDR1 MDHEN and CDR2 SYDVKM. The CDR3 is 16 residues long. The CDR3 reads CASSSYREPSGYEQYF. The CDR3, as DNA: TGTGCCAGCAGTTCATACAGGGAACCCAGTGGCTACGAGCAGTACTTC.

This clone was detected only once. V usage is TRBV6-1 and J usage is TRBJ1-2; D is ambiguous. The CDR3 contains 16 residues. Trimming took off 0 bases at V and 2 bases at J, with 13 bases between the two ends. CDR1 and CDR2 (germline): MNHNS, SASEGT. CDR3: CASSEAALLLNYGYTF. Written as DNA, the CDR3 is TGTGCCAGCAGTGAAGCTGCACTCCTCCTCAACTATGGCTACACCTTC.

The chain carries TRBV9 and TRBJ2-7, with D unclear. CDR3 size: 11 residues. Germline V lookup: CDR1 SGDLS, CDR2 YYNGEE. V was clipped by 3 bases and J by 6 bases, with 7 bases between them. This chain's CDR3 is CASSDPGEQYF. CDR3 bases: TGTGCCAGCAGCGATCCAGGCGAGCAGTACTTC.

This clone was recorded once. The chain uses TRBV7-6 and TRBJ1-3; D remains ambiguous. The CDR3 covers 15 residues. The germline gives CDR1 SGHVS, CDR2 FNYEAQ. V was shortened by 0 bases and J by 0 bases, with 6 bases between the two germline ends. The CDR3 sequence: CASSLASGSGNTIYF. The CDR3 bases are TGTGCCAGCAGCTTAGCGTCGGGCTCTGGAAACACCATATATTTT.

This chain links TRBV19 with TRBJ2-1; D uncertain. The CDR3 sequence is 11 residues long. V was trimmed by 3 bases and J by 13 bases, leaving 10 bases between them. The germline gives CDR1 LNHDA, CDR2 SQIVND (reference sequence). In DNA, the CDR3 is TGTGCCAGTAGTATTTCTTCCCTACAGTTCTTC. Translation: CASSISSLQFF.

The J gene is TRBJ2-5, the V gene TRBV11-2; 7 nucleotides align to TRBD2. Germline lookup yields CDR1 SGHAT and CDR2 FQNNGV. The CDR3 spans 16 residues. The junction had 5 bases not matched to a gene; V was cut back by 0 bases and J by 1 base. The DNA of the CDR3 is TGTGCCAGCAGCTTAGATCTGGGCGGGAGCCAAGAGACCCAGTACTTC. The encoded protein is CASSLDLGGSQETQYF.